The clone carrying this TCR beta chain was detected a few times. Its specificity is not known. One entry per CDR3 protein, called by TCRdb with MiXCR from the 5' RACE reads. This table holds 610,000 or so distinct CDR3 sequences, 10% to 15% found once. This entry comes from a study of T cells after yellow fever vaccination. Findings and limits, study-wide: Detected again after the booster were most primary-vaccination clones, at approximately 95% CD4 and approximately 87% CD8.

Germline V lookup: CDR1 MNHEY, CDR2 SVGEGT. This CDR3 is built from 16 residues. The J segment lost 5 bases and the V segment lost 2 bases, leaving 7 bases of the junction unmatched. The specimen comprised PBMCs, sampled on the day of the yellow fever booster vaccination. The TCR comes from a man aged 25 to 45 who received the YFV17D yellow fever vaccine. The gene calls are TRBV6-2 or TRBV6-3 and TRBJ2-1; 9 bases are a match to TRBD1. This CDR3 is CASSYLQGARNNEQFF. For the CDR3, the DNA is TGTGCCAGCAGTTACCTACAGGGGGCGCGGAACAATGAGCAGTTCTTC.